This T cell receptor (beta chain) was documented in a study of blood T cell repertoires in COVID-19 (TCRdb year 2020). General notes on the study: Samples covering the acute and convalescent phases of COVID-19 were provided by collaborators in the United States, Italy and Spain. The prospective study material was composed of cDNA or gDNA derived from T cells, B-cell-depleted T cells, or PBMCs. The dataset comprised deeply sampled blood TCRbeta repertoires from subjects exposed to, actively infected with, or recovered from COVID-19. The repertoires were made available in a free public database intended to serve as a resource for research on the immune response to SARS-CoV-2. Samples were obtained from the ongoing ImmuneRACE study (first 160 participants) and from about 1,300 subjects provided by 6 global collaborators. The sample metadata nearly always contained a de-identified subject ID, COVID-19 status, age in years and sex. Where HLA class I and class II types were available, the types were taken from metadata supplied by the sample provider, not from assay-based typing.

TCRbeta CDR3 regions were amplified from genomic DNA using the immunoSEQ Assay, a bias-controlled multiplex PCR. In the authors' own workflow: The number of nucleated cells in each sample was estimated from the amplification of reference gene primers within the assay. Sequence reads were collapsed and filtered to measure the absolute abundance of every unique TCRbeta CDR3 rearrangement. For each sample, productive Simpson clonality was calculated as the square root of Simpson's diversity index across productive rearrangements. The clones in this table, taken by TCRdb from immuneACCESS, are in-frame only. Not every clone is retained; where verified, under half of the shortfall comes from an unresolved V gene, and the cause of the rest is unknown. Clonal size and the V and J genes are those of that table, whereas D and trimming came from the DNA. The sample profile shows about 33,000 clones; over 75% of them were found once. Over 7% of the sample goes to the ten largest clones.

Each collaborating institution followed its own protocols to collect whole blood in K2EDTA tubes. For TCRbeta analysis, collaborators shipped samples in one of three forms: frozen whole blood, isolated PBMCs, or DNA extracted from either of those sample types. The paper as a whole reports these results and caveats: The amount of clinical and demographic metadata varied by source and participant and was provided uncurated.

Points on this clone: The clone's antigen remains unknown. It has no much larger one-base neighbor in the sample; base qualities were not kept.

There are 15 amino acids in the CDR3, from cysteine to phenylalanine inclusive. The entry retains the CDR3 DNA only, 45 bases that are in frame from base 1. The germline ends are 19 bases apart after V is trimmed by 4 bases and J by 7 bases. The CDR1 and CDR2 encoded by the germline V gene are KGHSH and LQKENI. Recombination linked TRBV18 to TRBJ1-2, and the D gene may be TRBD1, 6 bases matching. This receptor was obtained from an older man with active COVID-19. Sequencing was done on a sample of peripheral blood. The CDR3 in this case is CASSQIRDMSGGYTF. The nucleotide sequence reads TGTGCCAGCTCACAAATCCGGGACATGTCGGGTGGCTACACCTTC. The CDR3, completed at both ends by the reference TRBV18 and TRBJ1-2 genes, gives the full variable domain NAGVMQNPRHLVRRRGQEARLRCSPMKGHSHVYWYRQLPEEGLKFMVYLQKENIIDESGMPKERFSAEFPKEGPSILRIQQVVRGDSAAYFCASSQIRDMSGGYTFGSGTRLTVV.